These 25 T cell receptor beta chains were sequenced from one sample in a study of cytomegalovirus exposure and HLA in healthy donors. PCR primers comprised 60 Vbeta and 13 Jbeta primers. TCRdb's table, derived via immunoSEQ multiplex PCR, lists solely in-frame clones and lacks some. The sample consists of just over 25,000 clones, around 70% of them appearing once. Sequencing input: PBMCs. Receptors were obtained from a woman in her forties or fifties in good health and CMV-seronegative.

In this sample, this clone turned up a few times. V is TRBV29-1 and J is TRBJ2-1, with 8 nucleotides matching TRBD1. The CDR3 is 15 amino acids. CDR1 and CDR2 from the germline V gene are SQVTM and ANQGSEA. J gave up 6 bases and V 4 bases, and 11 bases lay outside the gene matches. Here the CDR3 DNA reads TGCAGCGTTGTCGGAATGGACAGGGAGGCCAATGAGCAGTTCTTC. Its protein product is CSVVGMDREANEQFF.

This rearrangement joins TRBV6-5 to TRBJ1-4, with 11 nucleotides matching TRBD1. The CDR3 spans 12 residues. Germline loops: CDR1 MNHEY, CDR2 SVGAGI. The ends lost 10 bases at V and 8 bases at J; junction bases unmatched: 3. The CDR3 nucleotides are TGTGCCACCCGGGACAGGGGGGAAAAACTGTTTTTT. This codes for CATRDRGEKLFF.

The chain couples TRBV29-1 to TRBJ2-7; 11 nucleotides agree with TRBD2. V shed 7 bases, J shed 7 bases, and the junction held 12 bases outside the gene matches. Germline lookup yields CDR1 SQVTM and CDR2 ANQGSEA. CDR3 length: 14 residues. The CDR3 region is CSGALAGGSGEQYF. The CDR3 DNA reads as TGCAGCGGAGCTTTAGCGGGAGGGTCGGGAGAGCAGTACTTC.

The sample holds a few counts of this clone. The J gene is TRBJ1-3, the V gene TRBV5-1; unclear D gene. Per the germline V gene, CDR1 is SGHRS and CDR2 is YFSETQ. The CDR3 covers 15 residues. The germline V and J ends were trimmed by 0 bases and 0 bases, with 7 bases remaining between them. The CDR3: CASSLGPNSGNTIYF. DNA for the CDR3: TGCGCCAGCAGCTTGGGGCCCAACTCTGGAAACACCATATATTTT. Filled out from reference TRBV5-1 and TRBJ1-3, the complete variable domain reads KAGVTQTPRYLIKTRGQQVTLSCSPISGHRSVSWYQQTPGQGLQFLFEYFSETQRNKGNFPGRFSGRQFSNSRSEMNVSTLELGDSALYLCASSLGPNSGNTIYFGEGSWLTVV.

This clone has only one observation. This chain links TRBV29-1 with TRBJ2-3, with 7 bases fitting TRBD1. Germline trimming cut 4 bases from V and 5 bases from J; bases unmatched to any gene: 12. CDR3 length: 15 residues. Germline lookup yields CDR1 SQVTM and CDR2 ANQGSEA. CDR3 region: CSVAAGGVWGDTQYF. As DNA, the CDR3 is TGCAGCGTTGCGGCAGGGGGAGTGTGGGGAGATACGCAGTATTTT.

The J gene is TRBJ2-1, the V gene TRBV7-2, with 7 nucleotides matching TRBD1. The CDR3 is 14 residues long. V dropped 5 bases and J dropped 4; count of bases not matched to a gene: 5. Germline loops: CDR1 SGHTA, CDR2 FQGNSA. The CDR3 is CASSLGDRYNEQFF. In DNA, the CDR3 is TGTGCCAGCAGCCTCGGGGACAGATACAATGAGCAGTTCTTC. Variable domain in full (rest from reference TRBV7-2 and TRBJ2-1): GAGVSQSPSNKVTEKGKDVELRCDPISGHTALYWYRQSLGQGLEFLIYFQGNSAPDKSGLPSDRFSAERTGGSVSTLTIQRTQQEDSAVYLCASSLGDRYNEQFFGPGTRLTVL.

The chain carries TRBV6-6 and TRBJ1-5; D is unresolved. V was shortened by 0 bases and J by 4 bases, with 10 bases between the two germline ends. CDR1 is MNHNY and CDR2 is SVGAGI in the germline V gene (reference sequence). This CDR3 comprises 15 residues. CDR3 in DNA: TGTGCCAGCAGTTACTCCGCGGGAACGAATCAGCCCCAGCATTTT. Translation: CASSYSAGTNQPQHF.

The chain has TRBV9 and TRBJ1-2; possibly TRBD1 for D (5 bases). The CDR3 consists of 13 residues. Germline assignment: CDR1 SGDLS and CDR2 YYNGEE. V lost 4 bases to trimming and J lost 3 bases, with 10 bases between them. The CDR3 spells CASSPQGDYGYTF. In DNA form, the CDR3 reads TGTGCCAGCAGCCCCCAAGGGGACTATGGCTACACCTTC.

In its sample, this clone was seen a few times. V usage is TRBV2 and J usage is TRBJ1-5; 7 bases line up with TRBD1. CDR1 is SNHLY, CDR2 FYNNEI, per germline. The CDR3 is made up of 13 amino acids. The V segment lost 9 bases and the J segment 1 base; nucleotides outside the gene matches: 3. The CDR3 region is CASRQGSNQPQHF. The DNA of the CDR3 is TGTGCCAGTAGACAGGGAAGCAATCAGCCCCAGCATTTT.

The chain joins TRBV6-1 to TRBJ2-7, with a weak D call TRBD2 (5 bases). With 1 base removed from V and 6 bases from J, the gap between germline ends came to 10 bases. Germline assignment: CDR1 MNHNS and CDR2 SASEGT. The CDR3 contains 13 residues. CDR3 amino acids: CASSEVVGGEQYF. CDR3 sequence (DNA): TGTGCCAGCAGTGAAGTTGTTGGAGGCGAGCAGTACTTC.

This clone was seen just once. DNA of the CDR3: TGTGCCTACAGTAAAGTAGCGGGGGGAAAGGGTGAGCAGTTCTTC. It yields the protein CAYSKVAGGKGEQFF. This sequence joins TRBV6-1 and TRBJ2-1; 10 positions match TRBD2. The germline V gene encodes CDR1 MNHNS and CDR2 SASEGT. This CDR3 spans 15 amino acids. Germline trimming cut 11 bases from V and 9 bases from J; bases unmatched to any gene: 16.

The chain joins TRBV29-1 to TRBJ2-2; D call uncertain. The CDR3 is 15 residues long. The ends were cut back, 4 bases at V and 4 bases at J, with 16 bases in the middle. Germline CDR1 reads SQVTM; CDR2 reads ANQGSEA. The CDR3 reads CSVVPGPAGTGELFF. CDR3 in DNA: TGCAGCGTTGTACCAGGCCCCGCAGGCACCGGGGAGCTGTTTTTT.

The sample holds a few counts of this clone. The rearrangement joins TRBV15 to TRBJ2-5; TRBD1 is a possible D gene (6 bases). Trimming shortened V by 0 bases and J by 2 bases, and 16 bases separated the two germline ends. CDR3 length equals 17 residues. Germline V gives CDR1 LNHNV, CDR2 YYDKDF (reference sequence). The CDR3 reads CATSRDPPGQPQETQYF. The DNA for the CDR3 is TGTGCCACCAGCAGAGACCCTCCCGGACAGCCGCAAGAGACCCAGTACTTC. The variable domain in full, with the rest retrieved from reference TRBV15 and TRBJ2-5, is DAMVIQNPRYQVTQFGKPVTLSCSQTLNHNVMYWYQQKSSQAPKLLFHYYDKDFNNEADTPDNFQSRRPNTSFCFLDIRSPGLGDTAMYLCATSRDPPGQPQETQYFGPGTRLLVL.

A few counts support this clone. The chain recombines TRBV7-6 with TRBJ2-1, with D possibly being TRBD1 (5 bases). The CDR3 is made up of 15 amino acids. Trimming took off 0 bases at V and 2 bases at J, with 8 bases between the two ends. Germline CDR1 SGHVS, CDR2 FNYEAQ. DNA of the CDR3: TGTGCCAGCAGCTTAGCGCCAGGGCCCTACAATGAGCAGTTCTTC. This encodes CASSLAPGPYNEQFF.

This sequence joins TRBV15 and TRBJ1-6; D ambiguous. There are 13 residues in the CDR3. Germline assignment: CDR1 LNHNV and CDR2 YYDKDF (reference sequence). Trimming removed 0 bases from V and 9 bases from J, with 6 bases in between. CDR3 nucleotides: TGTGCCACCAGCAGAGACCCGAGTTCACCCCTCCACTTT. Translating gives CATSRDPSSPLHF. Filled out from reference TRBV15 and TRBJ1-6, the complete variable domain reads DAMVIQNPRYQVTQFGKPVTLSCSQTLNHNVMYWYQQKSSQAPKLLFHYYDKDFNNEADTPDNFQSRRPNTSFCFLDIRSPGLGDTAMYLCATSRDPSSPLHFGNGTRLTVT.

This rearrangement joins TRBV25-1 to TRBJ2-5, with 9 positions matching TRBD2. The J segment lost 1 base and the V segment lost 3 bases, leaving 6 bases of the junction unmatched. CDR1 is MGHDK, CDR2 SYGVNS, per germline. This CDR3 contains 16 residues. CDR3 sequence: CASSESRAGGQETQYF. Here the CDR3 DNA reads TGTGCCAGCAGTGAGAGTCGAGCGGGGGGCCAAGAGACCCAGTACTTC.

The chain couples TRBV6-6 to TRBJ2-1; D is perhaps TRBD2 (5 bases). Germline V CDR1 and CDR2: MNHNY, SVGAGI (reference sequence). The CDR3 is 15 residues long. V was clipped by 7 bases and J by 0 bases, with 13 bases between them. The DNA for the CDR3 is TGTGCCAGCACAGGACTGATTTACTCCTACAATGAGCAGTTCTTC. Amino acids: CASTGLIYSYNEQFF.

The CDR3 loop is CATSRGSGIGETQYF. CDR3 bases: TGTGCCACCAGCAGAGGGTCAGGGATTGGAGAGACCCAGTACTTC. The chain carries TRBV15 and TRBJ2-5; possible D gene TRBD1, 5 bases. Deletions cut 1 base from V and 4 bases from J, with 13 bases between. CDR1 and CDR2 from the germline V gene are LNHNV and YYDKDF (reference sequence). The CDR3 is 15 amino acids.

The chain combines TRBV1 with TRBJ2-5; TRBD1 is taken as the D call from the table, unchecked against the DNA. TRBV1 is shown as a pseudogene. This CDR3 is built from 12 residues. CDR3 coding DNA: TGCACCAGCAGCCAAGTTCCGAGGGGGCCATACTTC. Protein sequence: CTSSQVPRGPYF.

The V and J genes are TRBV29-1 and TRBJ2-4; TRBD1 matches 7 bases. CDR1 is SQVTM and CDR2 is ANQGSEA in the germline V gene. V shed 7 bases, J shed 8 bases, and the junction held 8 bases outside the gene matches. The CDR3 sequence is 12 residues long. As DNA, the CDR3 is TGCAGCGCGGGACAGACGGCGGACATTCAGTACTTC. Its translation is CSAGQTADIQYF.

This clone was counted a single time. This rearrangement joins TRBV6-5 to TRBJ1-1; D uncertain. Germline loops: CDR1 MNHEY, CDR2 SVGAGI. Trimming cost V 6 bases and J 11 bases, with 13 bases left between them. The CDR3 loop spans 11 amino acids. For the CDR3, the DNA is TGTGCCAGCAGGCGCGGGAGTGAGGCTTTCTTT. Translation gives CASRRGSEAFF.

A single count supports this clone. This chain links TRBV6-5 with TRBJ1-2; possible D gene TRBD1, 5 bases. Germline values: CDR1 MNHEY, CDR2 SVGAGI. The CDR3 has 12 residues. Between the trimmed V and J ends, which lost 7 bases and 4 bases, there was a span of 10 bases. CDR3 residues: CASTSGSYGYTF. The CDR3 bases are TGTGCCAGCACCTCAGGGTCCTATGGCTACACCTTC.

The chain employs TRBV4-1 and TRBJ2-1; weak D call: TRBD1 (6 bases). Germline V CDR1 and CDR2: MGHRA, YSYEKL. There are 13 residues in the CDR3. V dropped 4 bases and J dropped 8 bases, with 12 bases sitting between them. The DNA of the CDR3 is TGCGCCAGCAGCCGGCCAGGGGTCCATGAGCAGTTCTTC. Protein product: CASSRPGVHEQFF.

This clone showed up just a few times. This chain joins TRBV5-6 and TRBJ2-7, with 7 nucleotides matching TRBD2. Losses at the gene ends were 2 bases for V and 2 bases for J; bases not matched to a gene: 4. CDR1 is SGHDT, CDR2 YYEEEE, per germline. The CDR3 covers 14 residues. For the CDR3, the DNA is TGTGCCAGCAGCTTATGGACTAGAGCCTACGAGCAGTACTTC. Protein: CASSLWTRAYEQYF.

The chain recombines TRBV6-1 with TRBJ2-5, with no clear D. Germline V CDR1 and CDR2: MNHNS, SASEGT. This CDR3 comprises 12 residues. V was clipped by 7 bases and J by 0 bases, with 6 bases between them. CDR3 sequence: CASITDQETQYF. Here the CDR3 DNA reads TGTGCCAGCATTACGGACCAAGAGACCCAGTACTTC.